The clone carrying this T cell receptor beta chain was detected once. This specimen comes from a study of STAT5B mutations in CD4+ large granular lymphocyte leukemia. Trimming removed 3 bases from V and 5 bases from J, with 13 bases in between. The CDR3 spans 13 residues. Germline values: CDR1 SQVTM, CDR2 ANQGSEA. Profiling relied on immunoSEQ multiplex PCR, and the TCRdb table lists in-frame clones only, not all of them. The sample includes more than 6,000 clones, approximately 69% seen only once; the top ten take 1.5% to 2%. This TCR was sampled from a woman aged 70-85 years with CD4+ T-cell large granular lymphocyte leukemia. V is TRBV29-1 and J is TRBJ1-1; D is uncertain. Material for sequencing was PBMCs. The CDR3 nucleotides are TGCAGCGTTGATGTGGGCGGGAGGACTGAAGCTTTCTTT. Its translation is CSVDVGGRTEAFF.